A selection of T cell receptor beta chains follows, all from one sample in a study of cytomegalovirus exposure and HLA in healthy donors. TCRdb's table, derived via immunoSEQ multiplex PCR, lists solely in-frame clones and lacks some. This table holds 100,000 to 150,000 clones, roughly 89% found once. Sequenced material: PBMCs. All receptors derive from a man aged 30-40 years in good health and CMV-seronegative. CDR3s include the opening cysteine and the closing phenylalanine or tryptophan. The D gene is left open where the match is weak. Clone sizes are given selectively: once, few, many, or a class where the clone is expanded.

CDR3aa: CASGGEANTEAFF
CDR3nt: TGTGCCAGTGGCGGGGAGGCAAACACTGAAGCTTTCTTT
abundance: .
j_gene: TRBJ1-1
d_gene: .
v_gene: TRBV6-1

CDR3aa: CASSFPDSPLHF
CDR3nt: TGTGCCAGCAGTTTTCCAGATTCACCCCTCCACTTT
abundance: .
j_gene: TRBJ1-6
d_gene: .
v_gene: TRBV27

CDR3aa: CASSYGGVPGNTIYF
CDR3nt: TGTGCCAGCAGTTACGGGGGGGTTCCTGGAAACACCATATATTTT
abundance: .
j_gene: TRBJ1-3
d_gene: .
v_gene: TRBV6-5

CDR3aa: CSGTTGTGGWSGTEAFF
CDR3nt: TGCAGCGGAACTACCGGGACAGGGGGCTGGTCGGGCACTGAAGCTTTCTTT
abundance: .
j_gene: TRBJ1-1
d_gene: TRBD1
v_gene: TRBV29-1

CDR3aa: CASSKAGLQSSYEQYF
CDR3nt: TGTGCCAGCAGCAAAGCGGGACTACAGAGCTCCTACGAGCAGTACTTC
abundance: .
j_gene: TRBJ2-7
d_gene: .
v_gene: TRBV21-1

CDR3aa: CASSFNRETYGYTF
CDR3nt: TGTGCCAGCAGTTTCAACAGGGAAACATATGGCTACACCTTC
abundance: once
j_gene: TRBJ1-2
d_gene: .
v_gene: TRBV27

CDR3aa: CASSFYSGGASEQFF
CDR3nt: TGTGCCAGCAGTTTTTATAGCGGGGGGGCAAGTGAGCAGTTCTTC
abundance: .
j_gene: TRBJ2-1
d_gene: TRBD2
v_gene: TRBV6-1

CDR3aa: CASSVRAAGDEQYF
CDR3nt: TGTGCCAGCAGCGTGAGGGCCGCAGGGGACGAGCAGTACTTC
abundance: .
j_gene: TRBJ2-7
d_gene: .
v_gene: TRBV5-6

CDR3aa: CASSLGLRGLYNEQFF
CDR3nt: TGTGCCAGCAGCTTAGGGCTTAGGGGGCTCTACAATGAGCAGTTCTTC
abundance: .
j_gene: TRBJ2-1
d_gene: TRBD1
v_gene: TRBV11-3

CDR3aa: CASSPMSDEQFF
CDR3nt: TGTGCCAGCAGTCCGATGAGCGATGAGCAGTTCTTC
abundance: .
j_gene: TRBJ2-1
d_gene: .
v_gene: TRBV6-6

CDR3aa: CASSPRRQGEDTEAFF
CDR3nt: TGTGCCAGCTCACCACGGCGGCAGGGTGAGGACACTGAAGCTTTCTTT
abundance: .
j_gene: TRBJ1-1
d_gene: .
v_gene: TRBV18

CDR3aa: CASSLAASGTGELFF
CDR3nt: TGTGCCAGCAGCTTAGCGGCTAGCGGAACCGGGGAGCTGTTTTTT
abundance: .
j_gene: TRBJ2-2
d_gene: TRBD2
v_gene: TRBV7-2

CDR3aa: CASSPTRDRGPSGANVLTF
CDR3nt: TGTGCCAGCAGCCCCACTCGGGACAGGGGGCCCTCTGGGGCCAACGTCCTGACTTTC
abundance: .
j_gene: TRBJ2-6
d_gene: TRBD1
v_gene: TRBV13